The 16 T cell receptor beta chains given below trace back to one sample, sequenced in a study of regulatory T cells in long-lasting Graves disease. Time point: newly diagnosed GD, antithyroid drugs for less than 3 months. With RNA extracted from PBMCs as input, the TCR library was made. Building of the TCR beta libraries involved iRepertoire HTBI primers and Arm-PCR of CDR3 regions. TCRdb processed the multiplex PCR reads anew with MiXCR; each CDR3 protein has one entry. The sample contains about 470,000 distinct CDR3 sequences, 14% to 15% of which appear only once. These same data were also listed under a study on T cells in Graves' hyperthyroidism and ophthalmopathy.

The sample was peripheral blood mononuclear cells (PBMCs), taken at new diagnosis, from a patient treated with antithyroid drugs. The source of these receptors is a woman aged 25 to 39 with Graves disease.

This clonotype was counted many times. The CDR3, as DNA: TGTGCCAGCAGGGCCTTAGGACTAGGCCATGGGAAGCAGTTCTTC. It translates to CASRALGLGHGKQFF. The rearrangement joins TRBV2 to TRBJ2-1; 7 bases fit TRBD2. V dropped 6 bases and J dropped 11; count of bases not matched to a gene: 16. CDR1 and CDR2 (germline): SNHLY, FYNNEI. The CDR3 runs 15 residues.

This clonotype was counted ten times or more. V usage is TRBV7-9 and J usage is TRBJ2-5, with D possibly matching TRBD1 (5 bases). Germline V CDR1 and CDR2: SEHNR, FQNEAQ (reference sequence). Trimming cost V 5 bases and J 2 bases, with 9 bases left between them. The CDR3 consists of 13 residues. The CDR3 bases are TGTGCCAGCAGCCCCCAGGGACAAGAGACCCAGTACTTC. This sequence encodes CASSPQGQETQYF. The variable domain in full, with the rest retrieved from reference TRBV7-9 and TRBJ2-5, is DTGVSQNPRHKITKRGQNVTFRCDPISEHNRLYWYRQTLGQGPEFLTYFQNEAQLEKSRLLSDRFSAERPKGSFSTLEIQRTEQGDSAMYLCASSPQGQETQYFGPGTRLLVL.

This clonotype showed up many times. This chain links TRBV20-1 with TRBJ2-1; D not resolved. Between the trimmed V and J ends, which lost 3 bases and 1 base, there was a span of 10 bases. This CDR3 is 14 amino acids long. Germline CDR1 and CDR2: DFQATT and SNEGSKA (reference sequence). CDR3 residues: CSARGDGSYNEQFF. The DNA for the CDR3 is TGCAGTGCTAGGGGCGATGGGTCCTACAATGAGCAGTTCTTC.

In its sample, this clonotype was seen a few times. The CDR3 sequence: CASSLDPAGLAVYTGELFF. CDR3 coding DNA: TGCGCCAGCAGCTTGGATCCCGCGGGACTAGCGGTTTACACCGGGGAGCTGTTTTTT. The chain combines TRBV5-1 with TRBJ2-2, with TRBD2 matching over 11 bases. Germline loops: CDR1 SGHRS, CDR2 YFSETQ. Losses at the gene ends were 0 bases for V and 3 bases for J; bases not matched to a gene: 10. The CDR3 has 19 residues.

This clonotype was recorded many times. This chain uses TRBV27 with TRBJ1-5; no clear D. Germline CDR1 and CDR2: MNHEY and SMNVEV (reference sequence). Trimming stripped 5 bases from V and 6 bases from J, with 11 bases between. This CDR3 has 13 amino acids. For the CDR3, the DNA is TGTGCCAGCAGTACGGGTTTGAGTCAGCCCCAGCATTTT. Its protein product is CASSTGLSQPQHF.

Concerning this clonotype itself: At one boundary the junction diverges from the germline segment, which might be a read error. V usage is TRBV6-2 or TRBV6-3 and J usage is TRBJ1-5; D unclear. CDR1 is MNHEY and CDR2 is SVGEGT in the germline V gene. CDR3 size: 12 residues. CDR3 loop: CAGSETRQPQHF. CDR3 sequence (DNA): TGTGCCGGCAGTGAGACCCGTCAGCCCCAGCATTTT.

The chain uses TRBV7-3 and TRBJ2-1, with D possibly TRBD2 on 5 matching bases. This CDR3 contains 14 residues. Between the trimmed V and J ends, which lost 1 base and 7 bases, there was a span of 11 bases. Germline CDR1 and CDR2: SGHTA and FQGTGA. CDR3: CASSLRGGRNEQFF. The CDR3 DNA reads TGTGCCAGCAGCTTAAGAGGAGGTCGTAATGAGCAGTTCTTC.

The CDR3 reads CATGGQGGQPQHF. In nucleotides, the CDR3 is TGTGCCACCGGTGGCCAGGGTGGGCAGCCCCAGCATTTT. This chain uses TRBV15 with TRBJ1-5; D may be TRBD1 (5 bases). Germline loops: CDR1 LNHNV, CDR2 YYDKDF (reference sequence). The CDR3 sequence is 13 residues long. V lost 8 bases and J lost 7, with 15 bases in between.

This clonotype was found many times. The J gene is TRBJ2-3, the V gene TRBV24-1; 11 positions agree with TRBD2. This CDR3 is 16 amino acids long. Germline values: CDR1 KGHDR, CDR2 SFDVKD. V shed 4 bases, J shed 0 bases, and the junction held 2 bases outside the gene matches. The CDR3 region has the DNA TGTGCCACCAGTGACCGGACTAGCGGGAGCACAGATACGCAGTATTTT. Residues: CATSDRTSGSTDTQYF.

The rearrangement joins TRBV20-1 to TRBJ2-7, with TRBD2 matching over 9 bases. The junction had 4 bases not matched to a gene; V was cut back by 2 bases and J by 2 bases. Germline assignment: CDR1 DFQATT and CDR2 SNEGSKA (reference sequence). The CDR3 runs 14 residues. CDR3: CSARTLAGTYEQYF. The CDR3 DNA reads as TGCAGTGCTAGAACCCTAGCGGGAACCTACGAGCAGTACTTC.

This clonotype showed up many times. The gene calls are TRBV27 and TRBJ2-5; D remains ambiguous. The germline CDR1 and CDR2 sequences are MNHEY and SMNVEV (reference sequence). CDR3 length equals 15 residues. The V end lost 0 bases, the J end lost 2 bases, and 10 bases lay between the germline ends. The CDR3 sequence: CASSLSLGYQETQYF. The CDR3 nucleotides are TGTGCCAGCAGTTTATCGTTGGGGTATCAAGAGACCCAGTACTTC.

This clonotype was counted at least ten times. This chain links TRBV5-1 with TRBJ1-1; no definite D call. Trimming took off 5 bases at V and 3 bases at J, with 17 bases between the two ends. The CDR3 loop spans 15 amino acids. Germline V gene data show CDR1 as SGHRS and CDR2 as YFSETQ. The chain's CDR3 is CASSYIGQSDTEAFF. CDR3 DNA: TGCGCCAGCAGTTACATCGGGCAGTCAGACACTGAAGCTTTCTTT. The complete variable domain, with remaining parts taken from reference TRBV5-1 and TRBJ1-1, reads KAGVTQTPRYLIKTRGQQVTLSCSPISGHRSVSWYQQTPGQGLQFLFEYFSETQRNKGNFPGRFSGRQFSNSRSEMNVSTLELGDSALYLCASSYIGQSDTEAFFGQGTRLTVV.

There are many counts of this clonotype. J is TRBJ2-7 and V is TRBV2; no firm D call. The CDR3 consists of 12 residues. V was pared by 6 bases and J by 2 bases, with 8 bases between. CDR1 is SNHLY, CDR2 FYNNEI, per germline. As DNA, the CDR3 is TGTGCCAGCAGAACGGATACCTACGAGCAGTACTTC. It is translated as CASRTDTYEQYF. The complete variable domain, with remaining parts taken from reference TRBV2 and TRBJ2-7, reads EPEVTQTPSHQVTQMGQEVILRCVPISNHLYFYWYRQILGQKVEFLVSFYNNEISEKSEIFDDQFSVERPDGSNFTLKIRSTKLEDSAMYFCASRTDTYEQYFGPGTRLTVT.

This clonotype was detected ten times or more. This chain joins TRBV6-2 or TRBV6-3 and TRBJ2-1, with a tentative D call TRBD1 (6 bases). V lost 4 bases and J 5 bases, leaving 12 bases between the germline ends. The CDR3 covers 14 residues. The germline gives CDR1 MNHEY, CDR2 SVGEGT. CDR3 residues: CASSWRQAHNEQFF. Here the CDR3 DNA reads TGTGCCAGCAGTTGGAGACAGGCGCACAATGAGCAGTTCTTC.

This clonotype appeared many times. The chain's CDR3 is CASSLVPPGTSRGYTF. The DNA for the CDR3 is TGTGCCAGCAGCTTAGTACCTCCGGGGACGTCAAGAGGCTACACCTTC. V gene TRBV5-5 combines with J gene TRBJ1-2; D possibly corresponds to TRBD1 (5 bases). This CDR3 region has 16 residues. V lost 2 bases and J lost 8, with 22 bases in between. Germline-derived CDR1 and CDR2 are SGHKS and YYEKEE (reference sequence).

In the case of this clonotype: A far more abundant clone sits one base away, making this likely a read error. This rearrangement joins TRBV3-1 to TRBJ2-1; 12 bases align to TRBD2. This CDR3 region has 15 residues. With V trimmed by 3 bases and J by 13 bases, 10 bases remained unmatched. Per germline, CDR1 LGHDT and CDR2 YNNKEL (reference sequence). For the CDR3, the DNA is TGTGCCAGCAGCCAGCGGACTAGCGGGGCGCGGACCCAGTTCTTC. Protein: CASSQRTSGARTQFF.